What follows are 9 T cell receptor beta chains derived from one specimen sequenced in a study of shared clonotypes between healthy human individuals. Sequencing was performed with immunoSEQ multiplex PCR; in TCRdb, only in-frame clones are kept and a portion is missing. This table holds some 2,400,000 clones, approximately 94% found once. Sequenced: naive CD4+ T cells sorted from blood. The subset is: CD45RA+ positively selected. These receptors originate from a man aged 18 to 30 in good health.

V is TRBV7-2 and J is TRBJ2-7; 7 bases align to TRBD2. This CDR3 spans 14 amino acids. The germline V gene has CDR1 SGHTA and CDR2 FQGNSA. J gave up 7 bases and V 5 bases, and 11 bases lay outside the gene matches. The CDR3 protein is CASSPRLAPAEQYF. The CDR3 nucleotides read TGTGCCAGCAGCCCCCGACTAGCACCAGCTGAGCAGTACTTC.

J is TRBJ1-5 and V is TRBV6-4; a weak D match, TRBD1 (6 bases). Germline V lookup: CDR1 MRHNA, CDR2 SNTAGT. V lost 4 bases and J 2 bases, leaving 12 bases between the germline ends. CDR3 size: 15 residues. CDR3 amino acids: CASSVQGGGNQPQHF. Written as DNA, the CDR3 is TGTGCCAGCAGTGTACAGGGTGGTGGCAATCAGCCCCAGCATTTT.

The chain uses TRBV2 and TRBJ1-5; D perhaps matches TRBD1 (5 bases). V was pared by 2 bases and J by 4 bases, with 12 bases between. The CDR3 spans 15 residues. CDR1 is SNHLY and CDR2 is FYNNEI in the germline V gene. CDR3: CASSELQGFNQPQHF. The CDR3 nucleotides are TGTGCCAGCAGTGAACTGCAGGGTTTTAATCAGCCCCAGCATTTT.

The genes are TRBV13 and TRBJ1-3; D ambiguous. Germline V gene lookup returns CDR1 PRHDT and CDR2 FYEKMQ (reference sequence). The V end lost 0 bases, the J end lost 0 bases, and 6 bases lay between the germline ends. CDR3 length: 15 residues. The CDR3 region is CASSLGLGSGNTIYF. The CDR3 DNA reads as TGTGCCAGCAGCTTAGGCTTGGGCTCTGGAAACACCATATATTTT. Supplemented by reference TRBV13 and TRBJ1-3, the full variable domain reads AAGVIQSPRHLIKEKRETATLKCYPIPRHDTVYWYQQGPGQDPQFLISFYEKMQSDKGSIPDRFSAQQFSDYHSELNMSSLELGDSALYFCASSLGLGSGNTIYFGEGSWLTVV.

As concerns this clone: The same CDR3 also results from other DNA sequences found in this sample. The chain has TRBV7-9 and TRBJ2-7; no clear D gene. Germline V CDR1 and CDR2: SEHNR, FQNEAQ (reference sequence). CDR3 length: 14 residues. V gave up 3 bases and J gave up 0 bases, with 9 bases separating them. In DNA, the CDR3 is TGTGCCAGCAGCTTCGGCGGAAGCTCCTACGAGCAGTACTTC. This gives the protein CASSFGGSSYEQYF.

Turning to this clone: This same CDR3 is encoded by further DNA sequences in the sample. The gene calls are TRBV19 and TRBJ1-2; TRBD1 agrees at 8 bases. CDR1 and CDR2 from the germline V gene are LNHDA and SQIVND (reference sequence). The V gene end was trimmed by 3 bases and the J gene end by 2 bases; junction bases not matched to a gene: 2. The CDR3 length is 14 residues. The CDR3 DNA reads TGTGCCAGTAGTATGGGGACAGGAAACTATGGCTACACCTTC. Translating it yields CASSMGTGNYGYTF.

V is TRBV2 and J is TRBJ1-6, with 9 bases matching TRBD1. This CDR3 has 17 amino acids. V shed 5 bases and J 2 bases; nucleotides not matched to a gene: 7. In germline, CDR1 is SNHLY, CDR2 FYNNEI. The CDR3 bases are TGTGCCAGCAGTCTGGACAGGGGCAGCACCTATAATTCACCCCTCCACTTT. This codes for CASSLDRGSTYNSPLHF. The full variable domain, completed using reference TRBV2 and TRBJ1-6, is EPEVTQTPSHQVTQMGQEVILRCVPISNHLYFYWYRQILGQKVEFLVSFYNNEISEKSEIFDDQFSVERPDGSNFTLKIRSTKLEDSAMYFCASSLDRGSTYNSPLHFGNGTRLTVT.

V and J are TRBV6-6 and TRBJ2-7; 11 bases map to TRBD1. This CDR3 spans 15 amino acids. The germline gives CDR1 MNHNY, CDR2 SVGAGI (reference sequence). Losses at the gene ends were 6 bases for V and 6 bases for J; bases not matched to a gene: 10. The chain's CDR3 is CASSPAPGQGVEQYF. The CDR3 nucleotides are TGTGCCAGCAGCCCCGCCCCGGGACAGGGGGTCGAGCAGTACTTC.

The chain is built from TRBV7-9 and TRBJ2-1; 13 positions match TRBD2. After removal of 0 bases from V and 12 bases from J, the junction contained 5 bases not matched to a gene. Per germline, CDR1 SEHNR and CDR2 FQNEAQ (reference sequence). This CDR3 spans 15 amino acids. The CDR3, as DNA: TGTGCCAGCAGCTTAGCGGGGACTAGCGGGAATTGGCAGTTCTTC. Amino acids: CASSLAGTSGNWQFF.